This entry concerns a single T cell receptor (beta chain). RNA transcripts were the template for amplifying TCR beta CDR3 regions. Using the HTBI primer set, a first-round RT-PCR was run on the TCR CDR3. In TCRdb, the multiplex PCR reads were re-called with MiXCR into one record per CDR3 protein. The sample lists approximately 400,000 distinct CDR3 sequences; around a sixth were seen once. This specimen comes from a study of T cells in Graves' hyperthyroidism and ophthalmopathy. The CDR3 has 13 residues. V gave up 8 bases and J gave up 4 bases, with 12 bases separating them. Germline values: CDR1 SGHAT, CDR2 FQNNGV. Hyperthyroidism was newly diagnosed in patients aged 18 to 65 (duration under 2 months).

This chain joins TRBV11-2 and TRBJ2-1; D is perhaps TRBD2 (6 bases). Sequenced sample: blood. This clonotype originated in a woman between 18 and 30 years old with Graves' hyperthyroidism that later progressed to Graves' ophthalmopathy. This chain's CDR3 is CASARERYNEQFF. DNA of the CDR3: TGTGCCAGCGCCCGGGAGCGGTACAATGAGCAGTTCTTC.